What follows are 18 T cell receptor beta chains derived from one specimen sequenced in a study of cytomegalovirus exposure and HLA in healthy donors. TCRdb's copy holds only in-frame clones and misses some; the assay was immunoSEQ multiplex PCR. Of 100,000 to 150,000 clones in the sample, about 88% were seen once. The material sequenced was PBMCs. Receptor source: a woman aged 18-29 years in good health and CMV-seronegative.

This chain connects TRBV7-6 to TRBJ2-1; no clear D gene. This CDR3 comprises 20 residues. Germline V gene data show CDR1 as SGHVS and CDR2 as FNYEAQ. The ends were cut back, 4 bases at V and 0 bases at J, with 25 bases in the middle. The CDR3 DNA reads as TGTGCCAGCAGCTCCCATAAGCGCAAGCACCTGAGGAGCTCCTACAATGAGCAGTTCTTC. It encodes CASSSHKRKHLRSSYNEQFF.

The chain is built from TRBV6-5 and TRBJ2-7, with D maybe TRBD1 (5 bases). Germline V gene sequence: CDR1 MNHEY, CDR2 SVGAGI. The CDR3 runs 13 residues. The V end lost 2 bases, the J end lost 3 bases, and 8 bases lay between the germline ends. CDR3 region: CASSYRGYYEQYF. CDR3 bases: TGTGCCAGCAGTTACAGGGGATACTACGAGCAGTACTTC.

J is TRBJ2-7 and V is TRBV15; D might be TRBD1 (6 bases). CDR1 and CDR2 (germline): LNHNV, YYDKDF (reference sequence). Trimming stripped 1 base from V and 6 bases from J, with 13 bases between. The CDR3 consists of 14 residues. This chain's CDR3 is CATSRVSGQFEQYF. CDR3 sequence (DNA): TGTGCCACCAGCAGAGTTTCTGGACAGTTCGAGCAGTACTTC.

The rearrangement joins TRBV13 to TRBJ1-2; weak D call: TRBD1 (6 bases). Germline V gene data show CDR1 as PRHDT and CDR2 as FYEKMQ (reference sequence). The CDR3 contains 13 residues. The germline V and J ends were trimmed by 2 bases and 7 bases, with 11 bases remaining between them. CDR3 loop: CASSLNRDPGYTF. Written as DNA, the CDR3 is TGTGCCAGCAGCTTAAACAGGGATCCTGGCTACACCTTC.

The CDR3 DNA reads TGTGCCAGCAGCTCCCAATGGGAGAATGAGCAGTTCTTC. Amino acid sequence: CASSSQWENEQFF. This rearrangement joins TRBV7-3 to TRBJ2-1; weak D call: TRBD2 (5 bases). Germline CDR1 SGHTA, CDR2 FQGTGA. Trimming shortened V by 4 bases and J by 7 bases, and 11 bases separated the two germline ends. This CDR3 comprises 13 residues.

The count of this clone is one. The gene calls are TRBV4-1 and TRBJ2-3; D might be TRBD1 (6 bases). This CDR3 is 15 amino acids long. The V gene's germline CDR1 is MGHRA and CDR2 YSYEKL. Trimming took 1 base from V and 2 from J, leaving 10 bases between them. The CDR3: CASSQVGTPTDTQYF. CDR3 in DNA: TGCGCCAGCAGCCAAGTGGGGACACCCACAGATACGCAGTATTTT.

In this sample, this clone turned up once. The V gene is TRBV5-1, the J gene TRBJ1-6; perhaps TRBD1 as D (6 bases). The germline gives CDR1 SGHRS, CDR2 YFSETQ. The CDR3 spans 15 residues. Between the trimmed V and J ends, which lost 4 bases and 7 bases, there was a span of 15 bases. The CDR3 spells CASSLTTGINSPLHF. The CDR3 region has the DNA TGCGCCAGCAGCCTCACTACAGGGATCAATTCACCCCTCCACTTT.

The CDR3 sequence: CASSYGSPGANVLTF. Here the CDR3 DNA reads TGTGCCAGTAGCTACGGTTCTCCTGGGGCCAACGTCCTGACTTTC. J is TRBJ2-6 and V is TRBV19; D is unclear. Looked up from germline, CDR1 is LNHDA and CDR2 is SQIVND (reference sequence). The length of the CDR3 is 15 residues. Trimming left V 6 bases short and J 2 bases short, with 11 bases between.

The gene calls are TRBV20-1 and TRBJ2-7; D remains unclear. This CDR3 is 10 amino acids long. Germline V gene lookup returns CDR1 DFQATT and CDR2 SNEGSKA (reference sequence). V was shortened by 4 bases and J by 3 bases, with 4 bases between the two germline ends. The CDR3, as DNA: TGCAGTGCTACTAACTACGAGCAGTACTTC. It is translated as CSATNYEQYF.

V usage is TRBV5-5 and J usage is TRBJ2-1, with a tentative D call TRBD2 (6 bases). V was cut by 6 bases and J by 8 bases, with 9 bases left in between. The length of the CDR3 is 11 residues. CDR1 is SGHKS and CDR2 is YYEKEE in the germline V gene (reference sequence). The CDR3 DNA is TGTGCCAGCACCTGGGGGGATGAGCAGTTCTTC. It translates to CASTWGDEQFF.

The genes are TRBV5-4 and TRBJ2-3, with 8 bases identical to TRBD2. CDR3 size: 14 residues. Germline loops: CDR1 SGHNT, CDR2 YYREEE (reference sequence). Trimming removed 4 bases from V and 2 bases from J; junction bases left unmatched: 3. The CDR3 DNA is TGTGCCAGCAGCCCGGGAGGGTTCACAGATACGCAGTATTTT. It specifies CASSPGGFTDTQYF.

This clone was observed once. V usage is TRBV5-6 and J usage is TRBJ1-1; 7 bases line up with TRBD1. With 4 bases clipped from V and 0 bases from J, the junction kept 12 bases outside the gene matches. Germline V CDR1 and CDR2: SGHDT, YYEEEE. This CDR3 has 17 amino acids. The chain's CDR3 is CASSLQWTGRMNTEAFF. In DNA, the CDR3 is TGTGCCAGCAGCCTCCAGTGGACAGGACGAATGAACACTGAAGCTTTCTTT.

The rearrangement links TRBV5-1 to TRBJ1-2, with D maybe TRBD1 (6 bases). CDR1 and CDR2 (germline): SGHRS, YFSETQ. V dropped 0 bases and J dropped 5 bases, with 14 bases sitting between them. The CDR3 consists of 15 residues. In DNA form, the CDR3 reads TGCGCCAGCAGCTTGGATCGGCCGCAGGGGTATGGCTACACCTTC. Its translation: CASSLDRPQGYGYTF.

The chain uses TRBV19 and TRBJ2-2; 7 bases match TRBD1. Germline V gene data show CDR1 as LNHDA and CDR2 as SQIVND (reference sequence). This CDR3 comprises 15 residues. Trimming took 7 bases from V and 3 from J; bases not matched to a gene: 8. CDR3 nucleotides: TGTGCCAGTATGGGGGACAGTGGATACACCGGGGAGCTGTTTTTT. Its protein is CASMGDSGYTGELFF.

The rearrangement joins TRBV7-9 to TRBJ2-4; the D gene is possibly TRBD2 (5 bases). With 4 bases removed from V and 8 bases from J, the gap between germline ends came to 21 bases. The CDR3 contains 16 residues. Per germline, CDR1 SEHNR and CDR2 FQNEAQ (reference sequence). This CDR3 reads CASSSPGFLFNDIQYF. Here the CDR3 DNA reads TGTGCCAGCAGCTCCCCGGGGTTTCTATTCAACGACATTCAGTACTTC.

This sequence joins TRBV19 and TRBJ2-4; TRBD2 aligns across 14 bases. The CDR3 runs 19 residues. The J segment lost 2 bases and the V segment lost 5 bases, leaving 11 bases of the junction unmatched. Germline CDR1 reads LNHDA; CDR2 reads SQIVND (reference sequence). DNA of the CDR3: TGTGCCAGTAGTCACACTAGCAGACTAGCGGGGGGGTCCAAAAACATTCAGTACTTC. Translating it yields CASSHTSRLAGGSKNIQYF.

This rearrangement joins TRBV14 to TRBJ1-5; D uncertain. V lost 4 bases to trimming and J lost 8 bases, with 12 bases between them. CDR1 is SGHDN, CDR2 FVKESK, per germline. The CDR3 spans 13 residues. CDR3 protein: CASSRLISEPQHF. CDR3 DNA: TGTGCCAGCAGCCGACTCATTAGCGAGCCCCAGCATTTT.

The CDR3 spells CASTGQGANNEQFF. The CDR3 nucleotides are TGTGCCAGCACGGGACAGGGGGCGAACAATGAGCAGTTCTTC. The V gene is TRBV27, the J gene TRBJ2-1; 12 nucleotides align to TRBD1. The CDR3 spans 14 residues. The V and J ends lost 7 bases and 5 bases, in that order; junction bases with no gene match: 3. Germline values: CDR1 MNHEY, CDR2 SMNVEV (reference sequence).